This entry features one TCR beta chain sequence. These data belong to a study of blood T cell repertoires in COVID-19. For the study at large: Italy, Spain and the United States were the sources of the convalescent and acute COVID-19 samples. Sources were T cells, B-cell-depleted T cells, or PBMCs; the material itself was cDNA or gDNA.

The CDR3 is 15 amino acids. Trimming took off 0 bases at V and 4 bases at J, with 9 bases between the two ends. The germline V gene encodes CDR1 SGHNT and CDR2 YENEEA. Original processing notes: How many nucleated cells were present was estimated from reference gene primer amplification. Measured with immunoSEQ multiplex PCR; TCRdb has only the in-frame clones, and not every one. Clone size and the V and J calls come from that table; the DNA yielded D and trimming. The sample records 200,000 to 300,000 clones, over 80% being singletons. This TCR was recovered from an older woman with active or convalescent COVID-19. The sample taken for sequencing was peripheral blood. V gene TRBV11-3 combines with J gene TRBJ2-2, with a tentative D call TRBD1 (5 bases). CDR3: CASSLDRAGTGELFF. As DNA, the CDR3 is TGTGCCAGCAGCTTAGACAGGGCTGGCACCGGGGAGCTGTTTTTT.